This T cell receptor beta chain was captured in a study of PD-L1 blockade in urothelial cancer (TCRdb year 2017). Notes on the research overall: Therapy was started in the mid-2010s for all patients, and atezolizumab 1,200 mg was administered intravenously every 3 weeks. About 85% of the 29 patients were males with bladder-origin urothelial cancer, and about 60% of the roughly 29 reported a prior smoking history. An ECOG performance status of 0 or 1 was recorded for the patients, and 0 to 3 prior chemotherapy regimens had been received by the patients. Blood samples were analyzed at two time points: 3 weeks after treatment start (second dose) and 6 weeks after treatment start. A median of roughly 140,000 T cells and around 81,000 unique TCRs was obtained from blood samples, and a median clonality of approximately 0.086 was observed. An exploratory multi-omic analysis was conducted of the somatic, immune and clinical correlates of response to PD-L1 blockade with atezolizumab in urothelial cancer. Pretreatment tumor samples, along with matched peripheral blood collected serially before and after atezolizumab treatment, underwent TCR sequencing. Durable clinical benefit meant progression-free survival longer than 6 months, and TCR features were also tested against progression-free and overall survival. In the same patients, whole exome sequencing and RNA sequencing of pretreatment tumors were performed in addition to TCR sequencing. Durable clinical benefit was achieved by nine patients and was not achieved by 20 patients. Pretreatment blood TCR-seq was available for about 27 patients, at least one posttreatment blood collection was obtained for 24 patients, and tumor TCR-seq was available for 24 patients. On the study overall, not on this receptor specifically: Greater expansion of tumor-associated TCR clones in peripheral blood 3 weeks after the start of treatment was observed in patients with durable benefit (n of about 24, p = 0.022). Because the sample size was small (n ≈ 30) and many exploratory analyses were performed, the results are intended to be hypothesis-generating. A pretreatment peripheral blood TCR clonality below the median was linked to improved progression-free and overall survival.

In this sample, this clone turned up once. Its antigen has not been determined. No qualities accompany the bases; no much larger clone lies one base away. Synthetic TCR analog templates were spiked into each PCR so that absolute template abundance could be estimated from read counts. The immunoSEQ assay was used to amplify TCRbeta CDR3 regions from genomic DNA with bias-controlled V and J gene primers. Sequencing of rearranged TCRbeta segments was performed at approximately 20X coverage. Regarding the original processing steps: Clustering was used to correct sequencing errors, and CDR3s were annotated against IMGT to assign V, D and J genes. Downstream analyses used only productive TCRbeta rearrangements and left out out-of-frame or stop-codon sequences. To compute clonality, Shannon entropy was normalized by the log of the number of unique productive sequences and then subtracted from one. Clones differing between time points or between blood and tumor were identified using Fisher's exact test with Benjamini-Hochberg correction, with an adjusted p below 0.01 applied as the threshold. The table comes from immuneACCESS by way of TCRdb, which keeps in-frame sequences with V and J called. Part of the clones is missing from these tables; in studies checked, under half for an unresolved V gene and the rest for unknown reasons. From that table come the V and J calls and clone size; the DNA was used to work out D and trimming. Across this sample there are some 90,000 clones, with more than 70% seen only once. The ten largest clones add up to more than 0.85% of the sample.

The time point label, read with the paper, signifies: pretreatment peripheral blood. A cohort of about 30 patients with locally advanced or metastatic urothelial carcinoma, treated at Memorial Sloan Kettering on a trial protocol, was included. Peripheral blood mononuclear cells were collected pretreatment and during treatment, at between 1 and 8 total time points per patient. The Qiagen DNeasy Blood extraction kit was used to purify genomic DNA from total PBMCs and from tumor samples. PBMCs were collected pretreatment and during treatment and were isolated and stored as previously described. The CDR3 spans 16 residues, from the cysteine through the phenylalanine. The retained sequence is limited to the CDR3, 48 bases, with the frame set at the first base. According to the germline V gene (reference sequence), CDR1 reads LNHDA and CDR2 reads SQIVND. V and J lose 6 bases and 4 bases, and a span of 19 bases separates them.

The input for sequencing was PBMCs, taken around atezolizumab (anti-PD-L1) treatment. Recombination joined TRBV19 with TRBJ1-5; the D gene is unclear. This receptor was identified in a woman older than 75 with urothelial cancer. The CDR3 has the sequence CASSTEGISTNQPQHF. The DNA reads TGTGCCAGTAGCACCGAGGGAATCTCGACTAATCAGCCCCAGCATTTT.